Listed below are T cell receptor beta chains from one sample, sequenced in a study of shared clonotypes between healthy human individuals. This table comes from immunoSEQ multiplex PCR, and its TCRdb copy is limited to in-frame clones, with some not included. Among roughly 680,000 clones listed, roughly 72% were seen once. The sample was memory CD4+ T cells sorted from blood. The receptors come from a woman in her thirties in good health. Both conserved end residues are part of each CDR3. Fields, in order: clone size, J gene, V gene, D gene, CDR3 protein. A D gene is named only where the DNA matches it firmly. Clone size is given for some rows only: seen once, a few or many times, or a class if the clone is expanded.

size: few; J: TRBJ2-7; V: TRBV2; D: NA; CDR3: CASSVLGYEQYF
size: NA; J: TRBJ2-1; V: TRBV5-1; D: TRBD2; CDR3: CASSSLAGGPDNEQFF
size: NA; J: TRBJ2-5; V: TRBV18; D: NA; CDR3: CASSPATVETQYF
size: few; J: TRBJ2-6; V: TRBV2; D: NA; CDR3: CASSARSGANVLTF
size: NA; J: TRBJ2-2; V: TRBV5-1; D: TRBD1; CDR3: CASSLQPGGTGELFF
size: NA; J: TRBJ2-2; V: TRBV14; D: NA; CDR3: CASSQAPRGELDGTGELFF
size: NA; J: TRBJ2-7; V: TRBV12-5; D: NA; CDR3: CASGLGEDYEQYF
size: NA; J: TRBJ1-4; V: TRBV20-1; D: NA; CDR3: CSAYLDEKLFF
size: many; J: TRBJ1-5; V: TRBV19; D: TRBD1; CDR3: CASSTDRGLSNQPQHF
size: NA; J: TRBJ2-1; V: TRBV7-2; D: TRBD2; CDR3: CASSHAGVVAGVEQFF
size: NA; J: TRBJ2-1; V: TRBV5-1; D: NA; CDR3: CASTQGAGAGNEQFF
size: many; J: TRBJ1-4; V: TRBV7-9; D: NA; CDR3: CASSPVEKLFF
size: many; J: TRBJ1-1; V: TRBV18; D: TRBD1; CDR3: CASSDSTGLNTEAFF
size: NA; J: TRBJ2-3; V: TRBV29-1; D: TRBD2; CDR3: CSVEPGGADTQYF
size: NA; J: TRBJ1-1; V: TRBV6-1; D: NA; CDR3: CASSPRLNTEAFF
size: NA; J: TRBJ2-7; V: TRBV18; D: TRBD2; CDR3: CASSPSRGDTYEQYF
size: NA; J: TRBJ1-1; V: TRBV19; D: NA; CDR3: CASTLVIGGYTEAFF
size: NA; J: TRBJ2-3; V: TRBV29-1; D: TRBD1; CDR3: CSVSPGTGSTDTQYF
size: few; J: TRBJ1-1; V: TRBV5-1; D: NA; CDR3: CASSLEGRWNTEAFF
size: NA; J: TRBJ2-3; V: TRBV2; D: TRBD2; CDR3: CASRLLTSATDTQYF
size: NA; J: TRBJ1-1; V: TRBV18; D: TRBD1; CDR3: CASSPGDRMMNTEAFF
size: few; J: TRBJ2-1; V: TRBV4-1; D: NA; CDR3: CASSQVGAVSYNEQFF
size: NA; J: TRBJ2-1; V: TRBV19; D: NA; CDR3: CASSIEGGIEQFF
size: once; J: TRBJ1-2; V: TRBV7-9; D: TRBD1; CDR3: CASSFDRGLGRDGYTF
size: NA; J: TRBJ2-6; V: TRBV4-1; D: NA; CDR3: CASSQLGRAPSGANVLTF
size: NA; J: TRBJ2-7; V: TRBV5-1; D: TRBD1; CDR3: CASSTQGAVNEQYF
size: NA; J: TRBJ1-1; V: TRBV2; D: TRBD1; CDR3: CASSVGQGEGEAFF
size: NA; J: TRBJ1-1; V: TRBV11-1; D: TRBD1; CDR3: CASSPGTERTAFF
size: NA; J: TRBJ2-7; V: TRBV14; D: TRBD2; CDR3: CASSHGLAVYEQYF
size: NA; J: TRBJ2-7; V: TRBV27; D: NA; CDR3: CASSLLGSRGRPYEQYF
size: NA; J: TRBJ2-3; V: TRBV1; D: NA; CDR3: CTSSPITSGSSPDTQYF
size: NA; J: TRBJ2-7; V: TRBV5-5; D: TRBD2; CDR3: CASSGTGTIYEQYF
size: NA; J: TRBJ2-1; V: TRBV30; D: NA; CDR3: CAWSVRGRPYNEQFF
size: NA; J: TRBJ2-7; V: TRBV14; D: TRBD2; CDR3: CASSQDWTSSHEQYF
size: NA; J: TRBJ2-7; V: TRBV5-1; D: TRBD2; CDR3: CASSLTGTSSVEQYF
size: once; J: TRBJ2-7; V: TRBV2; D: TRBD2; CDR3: CASSDEREGRVEQYF
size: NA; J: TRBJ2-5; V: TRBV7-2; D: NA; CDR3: CASSSWAGNQETQYF
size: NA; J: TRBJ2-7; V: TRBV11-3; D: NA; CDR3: CASSPQPAVGEQYF
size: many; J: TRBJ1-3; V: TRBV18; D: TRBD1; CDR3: CASSPSRTGAYSGNTIYF
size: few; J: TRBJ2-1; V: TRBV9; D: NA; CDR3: CASSVTDRYYNEQFF
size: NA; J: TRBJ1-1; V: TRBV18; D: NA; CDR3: CASSPPGTTEAFF
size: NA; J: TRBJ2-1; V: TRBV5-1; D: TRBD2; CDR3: CASSLDLAGVRPANEQFF
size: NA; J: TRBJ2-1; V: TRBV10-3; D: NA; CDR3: CAIRASAATEQFF
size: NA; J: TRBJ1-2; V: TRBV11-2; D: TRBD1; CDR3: CASSFRDRVGYTF
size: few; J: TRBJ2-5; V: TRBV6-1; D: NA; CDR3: CASSPTAGETQYF
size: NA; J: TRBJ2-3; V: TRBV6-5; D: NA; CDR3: CASRHRTGYTDTQYF